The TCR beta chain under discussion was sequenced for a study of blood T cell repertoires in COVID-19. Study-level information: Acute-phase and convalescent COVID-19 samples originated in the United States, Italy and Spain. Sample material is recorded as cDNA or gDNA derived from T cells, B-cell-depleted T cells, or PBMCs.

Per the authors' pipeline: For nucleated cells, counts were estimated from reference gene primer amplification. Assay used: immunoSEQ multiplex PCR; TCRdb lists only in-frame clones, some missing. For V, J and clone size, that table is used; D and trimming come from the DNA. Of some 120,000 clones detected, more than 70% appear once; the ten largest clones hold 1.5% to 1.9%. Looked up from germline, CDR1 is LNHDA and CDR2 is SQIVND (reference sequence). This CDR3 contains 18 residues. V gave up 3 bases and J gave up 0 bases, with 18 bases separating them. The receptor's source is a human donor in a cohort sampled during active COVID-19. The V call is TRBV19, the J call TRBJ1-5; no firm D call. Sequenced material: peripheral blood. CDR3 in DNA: TGTGCCAGTAGTATGGGAGCCCATTCGAGCCGTAGCAATCAGCCCCAGCATTTT. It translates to CASSMGAHSSRSNQPQHF.